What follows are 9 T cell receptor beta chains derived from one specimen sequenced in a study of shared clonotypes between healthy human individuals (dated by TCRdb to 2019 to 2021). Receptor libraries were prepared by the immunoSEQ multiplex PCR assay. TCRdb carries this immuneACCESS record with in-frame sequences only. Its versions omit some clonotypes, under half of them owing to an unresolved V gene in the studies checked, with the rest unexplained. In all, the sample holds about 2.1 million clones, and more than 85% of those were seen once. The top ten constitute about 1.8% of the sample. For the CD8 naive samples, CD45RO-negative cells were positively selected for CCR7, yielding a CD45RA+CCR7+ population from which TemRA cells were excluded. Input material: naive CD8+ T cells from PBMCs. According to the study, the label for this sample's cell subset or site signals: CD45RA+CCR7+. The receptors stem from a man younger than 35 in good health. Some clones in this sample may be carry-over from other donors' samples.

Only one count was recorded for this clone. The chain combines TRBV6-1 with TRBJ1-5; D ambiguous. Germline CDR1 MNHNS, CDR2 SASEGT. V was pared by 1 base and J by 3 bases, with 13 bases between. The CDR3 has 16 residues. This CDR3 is CASSEVFMGSNQPQHF. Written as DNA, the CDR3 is TGTGCCAGCAGTGAAGTGTTTATGGGGTCCAATCAGCCCCAGCATTTT.

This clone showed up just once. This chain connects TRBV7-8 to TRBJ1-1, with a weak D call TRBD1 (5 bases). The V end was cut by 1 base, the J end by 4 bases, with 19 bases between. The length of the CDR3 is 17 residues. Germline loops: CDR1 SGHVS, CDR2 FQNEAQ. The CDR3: CASSLVGSLYGATEAFF. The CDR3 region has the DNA TGTGCCAGCAGCTTAGTCGGTTCCTTGTACGGGGCCACTGAAGCTTTCTTT.

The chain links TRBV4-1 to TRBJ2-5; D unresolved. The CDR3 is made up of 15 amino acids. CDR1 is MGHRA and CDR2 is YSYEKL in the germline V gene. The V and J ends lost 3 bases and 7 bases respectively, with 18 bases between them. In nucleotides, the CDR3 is TGCGCCAGCAGCCAGTTCTACCCGTCTGTGGGGACCCAGTACTTC. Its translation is CASSQFYPSVGTQYF.

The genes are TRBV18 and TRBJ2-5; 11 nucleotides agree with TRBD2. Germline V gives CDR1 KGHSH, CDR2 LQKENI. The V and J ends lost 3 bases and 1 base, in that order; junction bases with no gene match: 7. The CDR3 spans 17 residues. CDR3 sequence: CASSPWGLAELQETQYF. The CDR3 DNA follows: TGTGCCAGCTCACCTTGGGGACTAGCGGAACTCCAAGAGACCCAGTACTTC.

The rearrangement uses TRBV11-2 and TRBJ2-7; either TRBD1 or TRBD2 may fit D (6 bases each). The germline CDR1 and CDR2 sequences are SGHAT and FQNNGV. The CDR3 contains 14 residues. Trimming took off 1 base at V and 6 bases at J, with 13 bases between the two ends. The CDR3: CASSLAPGAAEQYF. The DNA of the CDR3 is TGTGCCAGCAGCTTAGCGCCGGGGGCGGCCGAGCAGTACTTC.

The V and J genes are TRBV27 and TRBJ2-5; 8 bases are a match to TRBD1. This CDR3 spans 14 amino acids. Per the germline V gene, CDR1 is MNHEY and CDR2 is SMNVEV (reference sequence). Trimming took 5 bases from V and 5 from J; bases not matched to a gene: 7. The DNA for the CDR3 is TGTGCCAGCAGTCGACCAGGGGGCGCGGAGACCCAGTACTTC. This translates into CASSRPGGAETQYF.

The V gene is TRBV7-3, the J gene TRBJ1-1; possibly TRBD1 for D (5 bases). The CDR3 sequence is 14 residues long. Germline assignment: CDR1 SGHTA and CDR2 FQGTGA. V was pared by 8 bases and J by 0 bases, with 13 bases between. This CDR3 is CASRRDGLNTEAFF. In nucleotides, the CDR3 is TGTGCCAGCCGCCGGGACGGATTGAACACTGAAGCTTTCTTT.

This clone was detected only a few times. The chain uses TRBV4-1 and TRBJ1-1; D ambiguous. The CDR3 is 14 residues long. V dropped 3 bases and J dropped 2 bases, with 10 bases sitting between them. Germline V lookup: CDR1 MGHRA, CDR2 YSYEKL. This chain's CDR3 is CASSQNWGNTEAFF. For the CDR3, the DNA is TGCGCCAGCAGCCAGAATTGGGGTAACACTGAAGCTTTCTTT.

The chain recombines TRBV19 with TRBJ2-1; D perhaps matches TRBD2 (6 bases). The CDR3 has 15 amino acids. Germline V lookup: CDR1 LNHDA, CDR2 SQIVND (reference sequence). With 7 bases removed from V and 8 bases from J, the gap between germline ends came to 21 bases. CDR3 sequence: CASNGGDRIGDEQFF. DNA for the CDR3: TGTGCCAGTAATGGAGGGGACCGAATCGGGGATGAGCAGTTCTTC.